Listed below are T cell receptor beta chains from one sample, sequenced in a study of T-cell memory formation after mild COVID-19. One entry per CDR3 protein, called by TCRdb with MiXCR from the 5' RACE reads. The data hold 500,000 to 650,000 distinct CDR3 sequences, with about 20% observed a single time. Sequenced sample: PBMCs or a T cell subset sorted from them (not recorded which). The receptors were gathered from an adult woman who had mild COVID-19 (a few samples of this study predate the infection). Cell type and time point are not known. The CDR3 runs from the conserved cysteine through the conserved F or W. The D gene is left open where the match is weak. The size entry is marked missing in some rows and otherwise reads once, few, many or a size class.

TRBV5-1,16,few,TRBJ2-5,TRBD1,TGCGCCAGCAGCGCGGACAGGGTGGAGGTGTGGGAGACCCAGTACTTC,CASSADRVEVWETQYF
TRBV29-1,13,.,TRBJ2-7,.,TGCAGCGTTGAAGATCTCGGAGCCTACGAGCAGTACTTC,CSVEDLGAYEQYF
TRBV27,11,few,TRBJ2-7,.,TGTGCCAGCAGTTTTGGAGACGAGCAGTACTTC,CASSFGDEQYF
TRBV6-5,15,.,TRBJ1-5,TRBD1,TGTGCCAGCAGTAAGGACAGGAGTGGCAATCAGCCCCAGCATTTT,CASSKDRSGNQPQHF
TRBV20-1,13,few,TRBJ2-7,.,TGCAGTGCCGACGGACAGAATTCCTACGAGCAGTACTTC,CSADGQNSYEQYF
TRBV29-1,11,many,TRBJ1-1,.,TGCAGCGTTGTAGTGAACACTGAAGCTTTCTTT,CSVVVNTEAFF
TRBV9,13,.,TRBJ1-4,.,TGTGCCAGCAGCGTTCTGGGTGGTGAAAAACTGTTTTTT,CASSVLGGEKLFF
TRBV11-2,15,.,TRBJ1-1,.,TGTGCCAGCAGCTTATTACCAGGGCGGGACACTGAAGCTTTCTTT,CASSLLPGRDTEAFF
TRBV19,15,.,TRBJ2-5,.,TGTGCCAGTAGTGCGACCGGGAGTCGCCAAGAGACCCAGTACTTC,CASSATGSRQETQYF
TRBV18,12,few,TRBJ2-3,.,TGTGCCAGCTCACGGGGGCCAGATACGCAGTATTTT,CASSRGPDTQYF
TRBV5-1,13,.,TRBJ2-7,.,TGCGCCAGCAGCTTCGCGAATGGCTACGAGCAGTACTTC,CASSFANGYEQYF
TRBV6-5,14,few,TRBJ2-5,.,TGTGCCAGCACCGCACGGAGGGGGGATGCGACCCAGTACTTC,CASTARRGDATQYF
TRBV7-9,15,.,TRBJ1-1,TRBD1,TGTGCCAGCAGCCCCCCGACAGGGACTGAGGGTGAAGCTTTCTTT,CASSPPTGTEGEAFF
TRBV12-3/TRBV12-4,12,.,TRBJ1-2,.,TGTGCCAGCAGTTTAATGGACTATGGCTACACCTTC,CASSLMDYGYTF
TRBV5-1,14,many,TRBJ1-6,.,TGCGCCAGCAGCTTGAGGGGGGACACCTCACCCCTCCACTTT,CASSLRGDTSPLHF
TRBV29-1,10,few,TRBJ1-2,.,TGCAGCGGGGGGGAGGAAGAAGACACCTTC,CSGGEEEDTF
TRBV9,15,.,TRBJ2-7,TRBD2,TGTGCCAGCAGCGCATCGGGACTAACTTCCTACGAGCAGTACTTC,CASSASGLTSYEQYF
TRBV12-3/TRBV12-4,12,few,TRBJ1-1,.,TGTGCCACCCTAATGGGACCCACTGAAGCTTTCTTT,CATLMGPTEAFF
TRBV27,15,.,TRBJ1-2,.,TGTGCCAGCAGTGGCAGGGGCTACTTTAACTATGGCTACACCTTC,CASSGRGYFNYGYTF
TRBV23-1,14,many,TRBJ2-1,.,TGCGCCAGCAGGCCATTAAACTCCTACAATGAGCAGTTCTTC,CASRPLNSYNEQFF
TRBV3-1,16,.,TRBJ2-7,TRBD2,TGTGCCAGCAGCCAAGAAGAGCACGGGAGGGGCCACGAGCAGTACTTC,CASSQEEHGRGHEQYF
TRBV5-6,16,.,TRBJ1-6,TRBD1,TGTGCCAGCAACACCCTTTCAGGGGGCTATAATTCACCCCTCCACTTT,CASNTLSGGYNSPLHF
TRBV12-1,13,.,TRBJ1-1,.,TGTGCCAGCAGCTTTTTAGGTAGCACTGAAGCTTTCTTT,CASSFLGSTEAFF
TRBV5-1,16,few,TRBJ2-2,.,TGCGCCAGCAGCTCCTCCGGGACGCCGAACACCGGGGAGCTGTTTTTT,CASSSSGTPNTGELFF
TRBV10-3,15,few,TRBJ2-1,TRBD2,TGTGCCATCAGTGAGAAGCGGGAGGCGATGGCTGAGCAGTTCTTC,CAISEKREAMAEQFF
TRBV18,14,.,TRBJ2-7,.,TGTGCCAGCTCATCATGGACACTCCGCTACGAGCAGTACTTC,CASSSWTLRYEQYF
TRBV12-3/TRBV12-4,15,.,TRBJ1-2,TRBD1,TGTGCCAGCAGTTTTTCAGGGGGCGCCGGCTATGGCTACACCTTC,CASSFSGGAGYGYTF
TRBV6-5,15,.,TRBJ2-5,.,TGTGCCAGCAGCCGACGGGAGCTAAAGATTGGGACCCAGTACTTC,CASSRRELKIGTQYF
TRBV2,14,.,TRBJ1-2,.,TGTGCCATCCCCTTTGGGGCAGACTTCTATGGCTACACCTTC,CAIPFGADFYGYTF
TRBV5-1,13,.,TRBJ2-1,.,TGCGCCAGCAGCTTGGTCCAGAACAATGAGCAGTTCTTC,CASSLVQNNEQFF
TRBV7-8,17,.,TRBJ2-1,.,TGTGCCAGCAGCTCCCACAGGGTTGATAGGACCTACAATGAGCAGTTCTTC,CASSSHRVDRTYNEQFF
TRBV7-8,16,many,TRBJ2-1,TRBD2,TGTGCCAGCAGCTTAGGGGTTAGCGGGACCTACAATGAGCAGTTCTTC,CASSLGVSGTYNEQFF
TRBV20-1,16,.,TRBJ2-7,TRBD2,TGCAGTGCTAGAGCCCCGTCACTAGCGGGGAGGTACGAGCAGTACTTC,CSARAPSLAGRYEQYF
TRBV20-1,14,.,TRBJ2-7,TRBD1,TGCAGTGCTATTCCCGGGACAGGGTGGTACGAGCAGTACTTC,CSAIPGTGWYEQYF
TRBV4-3,16,few,TRBJ2-2,TRBD2,TGCGCCAGCAGCCAGGAAACTAGCGAAGACACCGGGGAGCTGTTTTTT,CASSQETSEDTGELFF
TRBV20-1,15,few,TRBJ2-7,.,TGCAGTGCTAATGTTCCAGGGAAAAGTTCCTACGAGCAGTACTTC,CSANVPGKSSYEQYF
TRBV15,18,few,TRBJ2-2,.,TGTGCCACCAGCAGAAGGGAAGGGACACCTACTCACGCCGGGGAGCTGTTTTTT,CATSRREGTPTHAGELFF
TRBV3-1,15,few,TRBJ1-5,.,TGTGCCAGCAGCCAAGCCTCACATCCGAATCAGCCCCAGCATTTT,CASSQASHPNQPQHF
TRBV28,17,.,TRBJ1-4,.,TGTGCCAGCCTTCCCGTAGGGGGGCGTGGAACTAATGAAAAACTGTTTTTT,CASLPVGGRGTNEKLFF
TRBV7-2,16,few,TRBJ2-7,.,TGTGCCAGCAGCTTAGCGTGGGTACAGGAGGTAAACGAGCAGTACTTC,CASSLAWVQEVNEQYF
TRBV7-2,14,.,TRBJ2-7,.,TGTGCCAGCAGCTTACAGGGGATGACCTACGAGCAGTACTTC,CASSLQGMTYEQYF
TRBV5-1,13,few,TRBJ1-3,.,TGCGCCAGCAGCTTGGATGAGGGAAACACCATATATTTT,CASSLDEGNTIYF
TRBV18,15,many,TRBJ1-2,TRBD1,TGTGCCAGCTCACCGAGCCAGGGGGATTTCTATGGCTACACCTTC,CASSPSQGDFYGYTF
TRBV24-1,13,.,TRBJ2-7,.,TGTGCCACCAGTGCCGTAGCTTCCTACGAGCAGTACTTC,CATSAVASYEQYF
TRBV7-3,15,.,TRBJ2-5,.,TGTGCCAGCAGCCCAAATGGTCGATTCCAAGAGACCCAGTACTTC,CASSPNGRFQETQYF
TRBV5-4,16,.,TRBJ1-3,.,TGTGCCAGCAGTTCTACAGGGTTCTTCTCTGGAAACACCATATATTTT,CASSSTGFFSGNTIYF
TRBV7-9,15,.,TRBJ2-5,TRBD2,TGTGCCAGCAGCTCAGGCCGGGGGGGCTTGGAGACCCAGTACTTC,CASSSGRGGLETQYF
TRBV5-1,15,few,TRBJ2-1,.,TGCGCCAGCAGCTTGGAGGGGACCTCGCCCGGGGGGCAGTTCTTC,CASSLEGTSPGGQFF
TRBV7-2,15,.,TRBJ2-3,.,TGTGCCAGCAGCTTATATGACGTGCGCACAGATACGCAGTATTTT,CASSLYDVRTDTQYF
TRBV6-6,15,few,TRBJ1-5,.,TGTGCCAGCAGAAACAGGGTACGTGCCGATCAGCCCCAGCATTTT,CASRNRVRADQPQHF
TRBV15,15,.,TRBJ1-1,.,TGTGCCACCAGCAGAGATTTAAATCTGGGGGCCGAAGCTTTCTTT,CATSRDLNLGAEAFF
TRBV12-3/TRBV12-4,14,few,TRBJ2-5,.,TGTGCCAGCAGTCCTACCCCGCAGGGGGAGACCCAGTACTTC,CASSPTPQGETQYF
TRBV6-6,16,.,TRBJ2-7,.,TGTGCCAGCAGCCCGCCCCCTTTGCGGGATCCCTACGAGCAGTACTTC,CASSPPPLRDPYEQYF